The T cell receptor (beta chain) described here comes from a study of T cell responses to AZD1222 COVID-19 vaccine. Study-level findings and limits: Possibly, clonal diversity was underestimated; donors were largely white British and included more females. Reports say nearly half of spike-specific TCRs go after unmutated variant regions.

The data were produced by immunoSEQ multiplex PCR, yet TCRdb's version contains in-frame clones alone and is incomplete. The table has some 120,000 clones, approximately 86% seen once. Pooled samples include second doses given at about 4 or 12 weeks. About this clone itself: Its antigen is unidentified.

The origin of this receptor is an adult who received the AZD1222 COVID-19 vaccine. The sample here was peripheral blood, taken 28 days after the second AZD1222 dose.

In DNA form, the CDR3 reads TGTGCCAGCAGCCCCCCCGGGTTACCGACAGATACGCAGTATTTT. Translation gives CASSPPGLPTDTQYF. The rearrangement joins TRBV7-2 to TRBJ2-3; the D is unclear. This CDR3 spans 15 amino acids. Germline-derived CDR1 and CDR2 are SGHTA and FQGNSA. V lost 5 bases to trimming and J lost 3 bases, with 15 bases between them.